Presented here are 29 T cell receptor beta chains from one specimen sequenced in a study of spatial heterogeneity in lung cancer. Time point described: blood at routine non-recurrence follow-up after resection. Using its own MiXCR run on the 5' RACE reads, TCRdb lists one record per CDR3 protein. This table has approximately 93,000 distinct CDR3 sequences, approximately 19% appearing once. The source material was PBMCs, sampled at follow-up. Receptors were obtained from a male donor with early-stage non-small cell lung cancer.

The gene calls are TRBV7-8 and TRBJ1-5; no clear D. The CDR3 has 16 amino acids. V gave up 4 bases and J gave up 2 bases, with 15 bases separating them. CDR1 and CDR2 from the germline V gene are SGHVS and FQNEAQ. CDR3 protein: CASSSERLGRNQPQHF. CDR3 coding DNA: TGTGCCAGCAGCTCCGAAAGATTAGGGCGCAATCAGCCCCAGCATTTT.

The V call is TRBV4-3, the J call TRBJ1-2; the D is unclear. This CDR3 region has 15 residues. Germline CDR1 LGHNA, CDR2 YSLEER. The V end was cut by 4 bases, the J end by 1 base, with 13 bases between. The CDR3 is CASSRTTADNYGYTF. CDR3 DNA sequence: TGCGCCAGCAGCCGCACAACGGCAGATAACTATGGCTACACCTTC.

V gene TRBV3-1 combines with J gene TRBJ2-6; tentatively, D is TRBD2 (5 bases). V was clipped by 1 base and J by 0 bases, with 13 bases between them. The CDR3 has 18 residues. CDR1 and CDR2 (germline): LGHDT, YNNKEL (reference sequence). The CDR3 nucleotides read TGTGCCAGCAGCCAAGGGATCAGCGGAAACTCTGGGGCCAACGTCCTGACTTTC. Protein product: CASSQGISGNSGANVLTF. The full variable domain, rest sourced from reference TRBV3-1 and TRBJ2-6, is DTAVSQTPKYLVTQMGNDKSIKCEQNLGHDTMYWYKQDSKKFLKIMFSYNNKELIINETVPNRFSPKSPDKAHLNLHINSLELGDSAVYFCASSQGISGNSGANVLTFGAGSRLTVL.

This clonotype was seen more than once but under ten times. The gene calls are TRBV4-1 and TRBJ2-1, with 11 bases identical to TRBD2. The CDR3 runs 15 residues. The germline V gene encodes CDR1 MGHRA and CDR2 YSYEKL. Trimming cost V 5 bases and J 4 bases; bases outside gene matches: 4. DNA of the CDR3: TGCGCCAGCAGCGCCACTAGCGGGAGTTACAATGAGCAGTTCTTC. This gives the protein CASSATSGSYNEQFF.

The chain has TRBV25-1 and TRBJ1-1; tentative D call: TRBD1 (6 bases). Between the trimmed V and J ends, which lost 5 bases and 8 bases, there was a span of 9 bases. This CDR3 contains 11 residues. Germline values: CDR1 MGHDK, CDR2 SYGVNS. In DNA, the CDR3 is TGTGCCAGCAGTACTGGACAGGAAGCTTTCTTT. Protein sequence: CASSTGQEAFF.

The chain is built from TRBV12-3 or TRBV12-4 and TRBJ1-1, with 7 bases lining up with TRBD1. The CDR3 covers 16 residues. Losses at the gene ends were 6 bases for V and 0 bases for J; bases not matched to a gene: 10. The CDR3 nucleotides read TGTGCCAGCAGATCACAGGGGCGCAGGATGAACACTGAAGCTTTCTTT. Protein product: CASRSQGRRMNTEAFF.

This clonotype came up many times. The gene calls are TRBV6-1 and TRBJ2-7; unclear D gene. Germline V gene data show CDR1 as MNHNS and CDR2 as SASEGT. The CDR3 covers 17 residues. Trimming removed 7 bases from V and 5 bases from J, with 27 bases in between. The CDR3 sequence: CASTEDTRRSWSNEQYF. The CDR3 coding sequence is TGTGCCAGCACCGAAGATACAAGACGCAGTTGGAGCAACGAGCAGTACTTC.

This clonotype has a handful of counts. The CDR3 loop is CASSFGGRSPLHF. The CDR3 region has the DNA TGTGCCAGCAGTTTTGGGGGGCGTTCACCCCTCCACTTT. This sequence joins TRBV12-3 or TRBV12-4 and TRBJ1-6; a weak D match, TRBD1 (6 bases). The CDR3 has 13 amino acids. Trimming stripped 3 bases from V and 9 bases from J, with 9 bases between.

The chain combines TRBV19 with TRBJ1-5; D might be TRBD1 (5 bases). The V gene's germline CDR1 is LNHDA and CDR2 SQIVND (reference sequence). The CDR3 has 16 amino acids. Trimming took off 1 base at V and 2 bases at J, with 12 bases between the two ends. DNA of the CDR3: TGTGCCAGTAGTATAGGCCGGTGGGGCGGCAATCAGCCCCAGCATTTT. Its translation is CASSIGRWGGNQPQHF.

V usage is TRBV11-2 and J usage is TRBJ2-3; the D gene is possibly TRBD2 (7 bases). The germline V and J ends were trimmed by 5 bases and 1 base, with 13 bases remaining between them. Germline values: CDR1 SGHAT, CDR2 FQNNGV. The CDR3 contains 15 residues. CDR3 bases: TGTGCCAGCAGCCCTGGGGGGGGGCGCACAGATACGCAGTATTTT. Protein sequence: CASSPGGGRTDTQYF.

This clonotype was seen a handful of times. The chain couples TRBV4-2 to TRBJ2-6; D unresolved. Germline CDR1 and CDR2: LGHNA and YNFKEQ. The length of the CDR3 is 16 residues. V shed 0 bases and J shed 1 base, with 7 bases lying between them. The CDR3 spells CASSQDQPSGANVLTF. CDR3 nucleotide sequence: TGTGCCAGCAGCCAAGATCAGCCTTCTGGGGCCAACGTCCTGACTTTC.

The chain employs TRBV6-2 or TRBV6-3 and TRBJ1-5; TRBD1 agrees at 8 bases. The germline V gene has CDR1 MNHEY and CDR2 SVGEGT. This CDR3 comprises 19 residues. With 4 bases clipped from V and 2 bases from J, the junction kept 16 bases outside the gene matches. The CDR3: CASSFSRRTGLMGNQPQHF. As DNA, the CDR3 is TGTGCCAGCAGTTTCTCCCGCCGGACAGGGTTAATGGGCAATCAGCCCCAGCATTTT.

This clonotype was recorded many times. The chain recombines TRBV7-2 with TRBJ1-5, with 9 bases aligning to TRBD1. The CDR3 consists of 15 residues. Looked up from germline, CDR1 is SGHTA and CDR2 is FQGNSA. V trimming: 5 bases; J trimming: 7 bases; junction bases outside the gene matches: 9. CDR3 amino acids: CASSITGTGNQPQHF. The CDR3 DNA follows: TGTGCCAGCAGCATAACCGGGACAGGGAACCAGCCCCAGCATTTT.

The CDR3 spells CAISERDGGRTGELFF. The CDR3 coding sequence is TGTGCCATCAGTGAGAGAGATGGCGGGCGGACCGGGGAGCTGTTTTTT. The genes are TRBV10-3 and TRBJ2-2; tentative D call: TRBD2 (5 bases). CDR1 ENHRY and CDR2 SYGVKD come from the germline V gene. This CDR3 spans 16 amino acids. Trimming took 2 bases from V and 5 from J, leaving 15 bases between them.

This clonotype has ten or more counts. The chain recombines TRBV27 with TRBJ1-1; the match to TRBD1 covers 7 bases. The CDR3 consists of 15 residues. Germline V gene lookup returns CDR1 MNHEY and CDR2 SMNVEV (reference sequence). V lost 2 bases, J lost 2 bases, and 5 bases stayed unmatched. As DNA, the CDR3 is TGTGCCAGCAGTTTACGAGGACAGGTTAACACTGAAGCTTTCTTT. The encoded protein is CASSLRGQVNTEAFF.

This clonotype was detected a few times. This chain links TRBV29-1 with TRBJ2-5; D ambiguous. Per the germline V gene, CDR1 is SQVTM and CDR2 is ANQGSEA. The V end was cut by 4 bases, the J end by 10 bases, with 7 bases between. The CDR3 is 9 amino acids. In DNA form, the CDR3 reads TGCAGCGTTGCTCCGGGCCAGTACTTC. It translates to CSVAPGQYF.

V is TRBV29-1 and J is TRBJ1-1; 8 bases are shared with TRBD1. V gave up 7 bases and J gave up 0 bases; unmatched junction bases: 13. Germline CDR1 SQVTM, CDR2 ANQGSEA. The CDR3 is 16 amino acids. Written as DNA, the CDR3 is TGCAGCGGGCGAGGCAGGGGGCGTTCGGTGAACACTGAAGCTTTCTTT. Translated, it gives CSGRGRGRSVNTEAFF. Full variable domain (missing parts from reference TRBV29-1 and TRBJ1-1): SAVISQKPSRDICQRGTSLTIQCQVDSQVTMMFWYRQQPGQSLTLIATANQGSEATYESGFVIDKFPISRPNLTFSTLTVSNMSPEDSSIYLCSGRGRGRSVNTEAFFGQGTRLTVV.

The genes are TRBV30 and TRBJ1-5, with a possible D match to TRBD1 (5 bases). The germline V gene encodes CDR1 GTSNPN and CDR2 SVGIG (reference sequence). The CDR3 spans 14 residues. Trimming took off 5 bases at V and 7 bases at J, with 18 bases between the two ends. CDR3 sequence: CAWAREGLWQPQHF. CDR3 sequence (DNA): TGTGCCTGGGCACGGGAGGGGCTGTGGCAGCCCCAGCATTTT.

This clonotype was counted only a few times. The J gene is TRBJ1-1, the V gene TRBV3-1; D not resolved. The CDR3 totals 13 residues. V was pared by 4 bases and J by 1 base, with 7 bases between. CDR1 LGHDT and CDR2 YNNKEL come from the germline V gene (reference sequence). The CDR3 nucleotides read TGTGCCAGCAGCCTCCCACCGAACACTGAAGCTTTCTTT. It codes for CASSLPPNTEAFF.

At least ten counts were recorded for this clonotype. The chain has TRBV3-1 and TRBJ1-1; D is unclear. Germline loops: CDR1 LGHDT, CDR2 YNNKEL (reference sequence). The CDR3 loop spans 13 amino acids. V gave up 2 bases and J gave up 1 base, with 5 bases separating them. The CDR3 sequence: CASSQPGNTEAFF. The DNA of the CDR3 is TGTGCCAGCAGCCAACCGGGGAACACTGAAGCTTTCTTT.

CDR3 nucleotide sequence: TGTGCTAGTGGTTTGGGACTCGGCACAGATACGCAGTATTTT. Protein sequence: CASGLGLGTDTQYF. J is TRBJ2-3 and V is TRBV12-5, with unresolved D. The germline gives CDR1 LGHNT, CDR2 FRNRAP. Between the trimmed V and J ends, which lost 1 base and 1 base, there was a span of 6 bases. The CDR3 extends over 14 amino acids.

The chain combines TRBV20-1 with TRBJ2-5; the match to TRBD1 covers 7 bases. The CDR3 is made up of 13 amino acids. CDR1 is DFQATT and CDR2 is SNEGSKA in the germline V gene (reference sequence). V dropped 1 base and J dropped 7; count of bases not matched to a gene: 6. DNA for the CDR3: TGCAGTGCTAGAGGACAGGGTCAGGGGACCCAGTACTTC. Amino acid sequence: CSARGQGQGTQYF.

The chain employs TRBV7-2 and TRBJ2-3; D might be TRBD1 (6 bases). This CDR3 has 18 residues. The V and J ends lost 1 base and 2 bases respectively, with 19 bases between them. Germline CDR1 SGHTA, CDR2 FQGNSA. CDR3 DNA sequence: TGTGCCAGCAGCTTAGGAGGGGGATACCAACAAACCACAGATACGCAGTATTTT. Its protein product is CASSLGGGYQQTTDTQYF.

The chain carries TRBV5-1 and TRBJ1-1; D is unresolved. Trimming left V 4 bases short and J 3 bases short, with 10 bases between. This CDR3 contains 13 residues. Per germline, CDR1 SGHRS and CDR2 YFSETQ. CDR3 loop: CASSLRHDTEAFF. The CDR3 coding sequence is TGCGCCAGCAGCCTACGACACGACACTGAAGCTTTCTTT.

The rearrangement links TRBV19 to TRBJ2-6, with D possibly TRBD2 on 5 matching bases. Germline V gene sequence: CDR1 LNHDA, CDR2 SQIVND (reference sequence). The ends were cut back, 6 bases at V and 4 bases at J, with 13 bases in the middle. This CDR3 contains 15 residues. Written as DNA, the CDR3 is TGTGCCAGTAGCCGGACTGCCGAAGGGGCCAACGTCCTGACTTTC. Its translation is CASSRTAEGANVLTF.

By share, this clonotype ranks as medium-sized. This chain uses TRBV4-3 with TRBJ2-3; D perhaps matches TRBD2 (7 bases). With 1 base removed from V and 1 base from J, the gap between germline ends came to 9 bases. This CDR3 is 15 amino acids long. Germline V lookup: CDR1 LGHNA, CDR2 YSLEER. This CDR3 reads CASSQGGGRTDTQYF. The DNA of the CDR3 is TGCGCCAGCAGCCAAGGGGGGGGCCGCACAGATACGCAGTATTTT.

This rearrangement joins TRBV24-1 to TRBJ2-5, with TRBD2 matching over 13 bases. CDR3 size: 19 residues. Germline-derived CDR1 and CDR2 are KGHDR and SFDVKD. With 4 bases clipped from V and 4 bases from J, the junction kept 14 bases outside the gene matches. Here the CDR3 reads CATSDQKTRLAGGGETQYF. The CDR3 nucleotides are TGTGCCACCAGTGACCAGAAGACGAGACTAGCGGGGGGTGGAGAGACCCAGTACTTC.

V usage is TRBV27 and J usage is TRBJ2-1; 13 nucleotides line up with TRBD2. Germline V gene sequence: CDR1 MNHEY, CDR2 SMNVEV (reference sequence). The ends lost 4 bases at V and 6 bases at J; junction bases unmatched: 3. CDR3 size: 15 residues. The CDR3 DNA sequence: TGTGCCAGCAGTTCGGGGACTAGCGGGATCAATGAGCAGTTCTTC. This gives the protein CASSSGTSGINEQFF.

The chain carries TRBV10-3 and TRBJ1-2; no firm D call. The CDR3 consists of 13 residues. Deletions cut 0 bases from V and 10 bases from J, with 12 bases between. The germline V gene encodes CDR1 ENHRY and CDR2 SYGVKD. CDR3 region: CAISESAERAYTF. The CDR3 DNA reads as TGTGCCATCAGTGAGTCGGCGGAGCGGGCCTACACCTTC.